This T cell receptor (beta chain) was captured in a study of shared clonotypes between healthy human individuals. About the research overall: A couple of women and three men aged 18 to 49 served as donors. Overall study results and limits: Larger richness was generally estimated for naive than memory subsets. Approximately 4.5% was the fraction of naive CD4 clonotypes found shared across a few donors.

It was CD45RO-negative cells, positively selected for CCR7, that made up naive CD8 cells, with terminally differentiated effector memory CD45RA+ cells excluded. With regard to this clone: Its antigen is not identified.

The method was immunoSEQ multiplex PCR; TCRdb's version includes in-frame clones alone and lacks a portion of them. The sample yields nearly 2 million clones, about 95% seen once. Germline V gene sequence: CDR1 MNHEY, CDR2 SVGAGI. There are 13 residues in the CDR3. The V end was cut by 4 bases, the J end by 5 bases, with 10 bases between. The clonotype comes from a man between 18 and 35 years old in good health. The chain links TRBV6-5 to TRBJ2-3; the D gene is possibly TRBD2 (5 bases). The material sequenced was naive CD8+ T cells sorted from blood. The DNA of the CDR3 is TGTGCCAGCAGTTTCATGAGCGGAGATACGCAGTATTTT. This translates into CASSFMSGDTQYF.